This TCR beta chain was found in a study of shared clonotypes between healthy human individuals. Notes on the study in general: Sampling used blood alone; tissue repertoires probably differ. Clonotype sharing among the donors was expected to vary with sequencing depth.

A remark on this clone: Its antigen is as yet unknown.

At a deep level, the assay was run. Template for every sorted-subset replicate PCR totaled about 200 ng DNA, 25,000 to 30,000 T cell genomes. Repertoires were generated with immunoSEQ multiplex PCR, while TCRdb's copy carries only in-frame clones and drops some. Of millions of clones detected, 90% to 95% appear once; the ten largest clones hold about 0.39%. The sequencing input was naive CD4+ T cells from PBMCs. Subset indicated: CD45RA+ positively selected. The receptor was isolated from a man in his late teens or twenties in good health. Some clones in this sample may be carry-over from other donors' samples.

The CDR3 sequence: CASSSRPIETQYF. In nucleotides, the CDR3 is TGTGCCAGCAGCTCACGGCCAATAGAGACCCAGTACTTC. The J gene is TRBJ2-5, the V gene TRBV11-2; no reliable D call. The CDR3 has 13 amino acids. In germline, CDR1 is SGHAT, CDR2 FQNNGV. V was pared by 4 bases and J by 4 bases, with 10 bases between.